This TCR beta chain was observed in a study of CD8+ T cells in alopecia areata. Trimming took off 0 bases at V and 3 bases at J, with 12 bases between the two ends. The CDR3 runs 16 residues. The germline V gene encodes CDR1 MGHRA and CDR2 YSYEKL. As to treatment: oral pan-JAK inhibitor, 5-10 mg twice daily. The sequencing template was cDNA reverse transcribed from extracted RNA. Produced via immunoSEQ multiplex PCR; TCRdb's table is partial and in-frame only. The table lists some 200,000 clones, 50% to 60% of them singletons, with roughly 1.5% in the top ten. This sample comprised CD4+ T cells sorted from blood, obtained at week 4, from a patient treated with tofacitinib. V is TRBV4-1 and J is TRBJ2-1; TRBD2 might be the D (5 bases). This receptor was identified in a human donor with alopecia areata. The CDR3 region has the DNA TGCGCCAGCAGCCAAGAGGTCAGCGGCTACTACAATGAGCAGTTCTTC. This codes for CASSQEVSGYYNEQFF.